The sequence of this TCR beta chain was determined in a study of blood T cell repertoires in COVID-19. Study as a whole: The United States, Italy and Spain were the sources of the acute and convalescent COVID-19 samples. The analysed material was cDNA or gDNA that came from T cells, B-cell-depleted T cells, or PBMCs.

Germline CDR1 and CDR2: MNHEY and SVGAGI. The CDR3 has 13 amino acids. To note about this clone: The junction departs from germline at one end; a sequencing error may be responsible.

Authors' data handling: Estimates of nucleated cell counts were drawn from the amplification of reference gene primers. Sequenced by immunoSEQ multiplex PCR; TCRdb stores in-frame clones only, minus some. The DNA gave D and trimming, while V, J and clone size come from that table. The repertoire holds around 230,000 clones, with approximately 85% as singletons. What was sequenced was peripheral blood. The chain employs TRBV6-5 and TRBJ2-5; 11 nucleotides agree with TRBD2. The receptor was isolated from a man aged 45-65 years with COVID-19, enrolled during active disease. The DNA for the CDR3 is TGTGCCAGCAGTTCCACTAGCGGGAGTTCCCATTACTTC. Translated, it gives CASSSTSGSSHYF.